This T cell receptor beta chain emerged from a study of cytomegalovirus exposure and HLA in healthy donors. With 60 Vbeta and 13 Jbeta primers, the PCR was carried out. Clones were read by immunoSEQ multiplex PCR, and TCRdb kept only the in-frame ones, dropping some. The sample yields roughly 120,000 clones, 9% to 10% seen once. V was shortened by 5 bases and J by 1 base, with 10 bases between the two germline ends. The CDR3 is 14 amino acids. Germline V gene data show CDR1 as LNHDA and CDR2 as SQIVND (reference sequence). This clone was detected a few times. The chain recombines TRBV19 with TRBJ2-3; no reliable D call. The sample comprised PBMCs. The clonotype originates from a man aged 25 to 40 in good health and CMV-seronegative. The CDR3 sequence is CASSPPTGTDTQYF. In nucleotides, the CDR3 is TGTGCCAGTAGTCCTCCCACAGGCACAGATACGCAGTATTTT. The full variable domain, rest sourced from reference TRBV19 and TRBJ2-3, is DGGITQSPKYLFRKEGQNVTLSCEQNLNHDAMYWYRQDPGQGLRLIYYSQIVNDFQKGDIAEGYSVSREKKESFPLTVTSAQKNPTAFYLCASSPPTGTDTQYFGPGTRLTVL.